This TCR beta chain was obtained from a study of T cells in Graves' hyperthyroidism and ophthalmopathy (dated by TCRdb to between 2018 and 2021). Concerning the study at large: Peripheral blood was sampled at the time of initial diagnosis, prior to any treatment. A discovery cohort of fewer than 110 patients, 43 with Graves' ophthalmopathy and 57 with stable Graves' hyperthyroidism, was used to find distinguishing TCR V-J signatures. Whether ophthalmopathy could be predicted prospectively was tested in an independent validation cohort made up of approximately 19 hyperthyroidism patients plus 17 patients who later progressed to ophthalmopathy. The 75 to 100 discovery patients were divided at random into training and test sets in a 7:3 ratio. In addition, the study compared T-cell repertoires in thyroid tissue and in blood from about six Graves' hyperthyroidism patients. After sampling, hyperthyroidism patients received methimazole starting at 30 mg daily, and ophthalmopathy patients received high-dose intravenous methylprednisolone. The paper reports TCR Vbeta CDR3 sequencing of some 140 peripheral blood samples: 43 ophthalmopathy, some 80 hyperthyroidism and 17 progressor patients.

Graves' hyperthyroidism was defined as stable when no progression to ophthalmopathy occurred over 18 months of follow-up. Hyperthyroidism patients were newly diagnosed, with disease duration under 2 months, and aged 18 to 65 years. Exclusion was applied to patients with uncontrolled infections, other autoimmune diseases, pregnancy or lactation. Diagnoses were established on the basis of clinical symptoms, serum thyroxine and TRAb, thyroid ultrasound, and orbital computed tomography. Ficoll-Paque density gradient centrifugation was used to isolate PBMCs from around 10 ml of fresh peripheral blood. Total RNA was extracted with Trizol reagent, and quality was checked on an Agilent 2100 Bioanalyzer. There are many counts of this clonotype. The specificity of this receptor is unknown. Qualities for individual bases were not recorded, and no much larger clone is one base off. The TCR beta CDR3 regions were amplified from the RNA transcripts. A first-round RT-PCR of the TCR CDR3 used the HTBI primer set with the Qiagen OneStep RT-PCR kit. A second multiplex PCR round built the libraries, followed by size selection and purification. Paired-end sequencing of the libraries was performed with 100 bp reads on an Illumina HiSeq2000. The study's own analysis went as follows. SOAPnuke was used to process the raw data, throwing out any read that contained adapters or uncalled bases, had a mean Phred below 15, or lacked an exact constant-primer or identifier match. COPE v1.2.5 was used to merge high-quality paired reads, and clonotypes were defined as unique nucleotide sequences. Clonotypes were aligned to IMGT TRBV, TRBD and TRBJ reference segments using MiTCR v1.1. The analysis included only V-J combinations with a frequency above 0.0001, which together covered 99.2% of the repertoires. A TCS score was defined as the ratio between F50 (clonal expansion) and ExV (chaos), using BLOSUM62-based TCRdist between CDR3 peptides within each V-J. Welch's t-statistics and random forest reduced several hundred V-J features to about 12, which were used in a naive Bayes classifier (R e1071). The raw public reads went through TCRdb reprocessing: fastp at Q25, MiXCR clone calling, in-frame beta chains kept. Rows are combined by CDR3 protein, so each entry shows the most common genes and DNA. TCRdb, rather than the study authors, made the V and J calls. In this sample the table shows 550,000 to 800,000 distinct CDR3 sequences, roughly 15% of which occur a single time. Together, the top ten hold roughly 8% of the sample.

Broader findings and caveats from the paper: A model built on a 13 V-J signature distinguished ophthalmopathy from stable hyperthyroidism, reaching over 85% sensitivity and around 82% specificity in cross-validation and 80%/75% in testing. Most expanded thyroid clonotypes (frequency above 0.001) were also detected in blood, a finding suggesting that blood repertoires may reflect thyroid immune responses. During validation, the model predicted progression to ophthalmopathy a median of about 6.5 months ahead of onset, with almost 71% sensitivity and 72.22% specificity. Sample size was not statistically predetermined, and blinding of investigators to group allocation was not performed.

The source of this sequence is a man aged 18 to 29 with Graves' hyperthyroidism. The sample taken for sequencing was blood.

The CDR3 reads as follows: CASSVEGEQPQHF. The DNA reads TGTGCCAGCAGCGTAGAGGGGGAACAGCCCCAGCATTTT. The rearrangement combines TRBV9 with TRBJ1-5; TRBD1 is a weak D gene call, 6 bases matching. CDR1 and CDR2, looked up from the germline V gene, are SGDLS and YYNGEE. There are 13 amino acids in the CDR3, from cysteine to phenylalanine inclusive. Only the CDR3 DNA is retained, 39 bases long and in frame from the first base. The V end loses 0 bases and the J end loses 7 bases, and a stretch of 8 bases separates them.